The 20 T cell receptor beta chains presented below share a single source sample, sequenced in a study of blood T cells in healthy people across ages. Primers used in a second PCR of roughly 6 to 12 cycles were a sample-barcoded 5' primer and a J-beta primer mix. TCRdb re-derived calls from the 5' RACE reads in MiXCR, one entry per CDR3 protein. In the table there are 1 million or so distinct CDR3 sequences, around 25% of which are singletons. The data also belong to a second study, concerning T cells of mothers and their children.

The sample taken for sequencing was blood. Receptors originate from a girl aged 2-10 years in good health.

The V gene is TRBV27, the J gene TRBJ2-7; 9 nucleotides match TRBD1. The J segment lost 2 bases and the V segment lost 7 bases, leaving 12 bases of the junction unmatched. Looked up from germline, CDR1 is MNHEY and CDR2 is SMNVEV (reference sequence). The CDR3 consists of 16 residues. The CDR3 loop is CASTFGAGTGTYEQYF. CDR3 DNA sequence: TGTGCCAGCACCTTCGGGGCGGGGACAGGGACCTACGAGCAGTACTTC.

The gene calls are TRBV11-2 and TRBJ2-1; D unresolved. This CDR3 is 16 amino acids long. CDR1 is SGHAT, CDR2 FQNNGV, per germline. The V gene lost 1 base and the J gene lost 3 bases, with 13 bases spanning the gap. The CDR3 here is CASSLGFGPHYNEQFF. CDR3 nucleotide sequence: TGTGCCAGCAGCTTAGGATTCGGACCGCACTACAATGAGCAGTTCTTC.

This chain connects TRBV20-1 to TRBJ2-7, with 8 positions matching TRBD1. This CDR3 region has 14 residues. Germline values: CDR1 DFQATT, CDR2 SNEGSKA (reference sequence). Germline trimming cut 1 base from V and 7 bases from J; bases unmatched to any gene: 9. The CDR3 sequence is CSARADREFGEQYF. Here the CDR3 DNA reads TGCAGTGCTAGAGCGGACAGGGAGTTCGGGGAGCAGTACTTC.

This clonotype was counted between two and nine times. This chain uses TRBV6-2 or TRBV6-3 with TRBJ2-5; D unclear. The ends were cut back, 0 bases at V and 11 bases at J, with 10 bases in the middle. Germline lookup yields CDR1 MNHEY and CDR2 SVGEGT. This CDR3 has 12 residues. The CDR3 DNA reads as TGTGCCAGCAGTTACTCTCCGTTGGAGCAGTACTTC. Its protein is CASSYSPLEQYF.

The V and J genes are TRBV6-6 and TRBJ1-2; D is perhaps TRBD1 (5 bases). Germline CDR1 is MNHNY and CDR2 is SVGAGI (reference sequence). CDR3 length equals 11 residues. V was cut by 8 bases and J by 7 bases, with 11 bases left in between. In nucleotides, the CDR3 is TGTGCCAGCTCCGGGGGTAGTGGCTACACCTTC. It specifies CASSGGSGYTF.

The CDR3 DNA is TGTGCCAGCAGTTTGGACAGACCCTATGGCTACACCTTC. Translation gives CASSLDRPYGYTF. V is TRBV12-3 or TRBV12-4 and J is TRBJ1-2, with D possibly TRBD1 on 6 matching bases. V was trimmed by 3 bases and J by 4 bases, leaving 9 bases between them. The CDR3 has 13 amino acids.

This clonotype was counted only a few times. CDR3 in amino acids: CASSASRVSYNEQFF. The CDR3 nucleotides read TGTGCCAGCAGCGCTAGCCGGGTTTCATACAATGAGCAGTTCTTC. The chain links TRBV7-9 to TRBJ2-1, with a weak D call TRBD2 (5 bases). This CDR3 contains 15 residues. V was trimmed by 5 bases and J by 4 bases, leaving 15 bases between them. CDR1 SEHNR and CDR2 FQNEAQ come from the germline V gene (reference sequence).

The gene calls are TRBV25-1 and TRBJ2-5; 7 bases are a match to TRBD2. Germline CDR1 and CDR2: MGHDK and SYGVNS. V trimming: 3 bases; J trimming: 2 bases; junction bases outside the gene matches: 9. This CDR3 comprises 16 residues. CDR3 loop: CASSEIGGRGQETQYF. CDR3 bases: TGTGCCAGCAGTGAGATCGGGGGGAGAGGGCAAGAGACCCAGTACTTC.

This rearrangement joins TRBV15 to TRBJ1-2, with a possible D match to TRBD1 (6 bases). The CDR3 is 14 amino acids. Germline V lookup: CDR1 LNHNV, CDR2 YYDKDF (reference sequence). With 5 bases removed from V and 8 bases from J, the gap between germline ends came to 18 bases. The CDR3 protein is CATSGVTGSGGYTF. CDR3 in DNA: TGTGCCACCAGCGGAGTTACAGGGTCGGGAGGCTACACCTTC.

With respect to this clonotype: Its ends do not fully match the called genes, so a read error is possible. The rearrangement links TRBV11-2 to TRBJ2-1; D call uncertain. Germline V gene sequence: CDR1 SGHAT, CDR2 FQNNGV. The CDR3 totals 18 residues. DNA for the CDR3: TGTGCCAGCAGCTTAGATTCTTTTGTGGGGTGGAGTTGGGATGAGCGGTTCTTC. The encoded protein is CASSLDSFVGWSWDERFF.

This clonotype turned up a few times. J is TRBJ2-2 and V is TRBV29-1; TRBD1 matches 9 bases. The CDR3 consists of 15 residues. Germline-derived CDR1 and CDR2 are SQVTM and ANQGSEA. V shed 6 bases, J shed 1 base, and the junction held 6 bases outside the gene matches. CDR3 residues: CSVPGTGMNTGELFF. CDR3 DNA sequence: TGCAGCGTCCCCGGGACAGGGATGAACACCGGGGAGCTGTTTTTT.

V is TRBV20-1 and J is TRBJ2-7, with 8 nucleotides matching TRBD1. The CDR3 runs to 14 residues. V lost 5 bases, J lost 4 bases, and 10 bases stayed unmatched. Germline V gene sequence: CDR1 DFQATT, CDR2 SNEGSKA (reference sequence). The CDR3 sequence is CSARPGQAFYEQYF. The CDR3, as DNA: TGCAGTGCTCGGCCGGGACAGGCCTTTTACGAGCAGTACTTC.

The chain employs TRBV28 and TRBJ1-1, with D hard to call. The germline gives CDR1 MDHEN, CDR2 SYDVKM. V was shortened by 2 bases and J by 7 bases, with 11 bases between the two germline ends. The CDR3 has 13 amino acids. CDR3 in DNA: TGTGCCAGCAGTTTAGCCGGGAGCTTTGAAGCTTTCTTT. It yields the protein CASSLAGSFEAFF.

V and J are TRBV3-1 and TRBJ2-1; D unresolved. Germline lookup yields CDR1 LGHDT and CDR2 YNNKEL (reference sequence). The CDR3 totals 15 residues. Trimming pared 1 base from V and 1 base from J, leaving 8 bases between. The CDR3 spells CASSQGIGSYNEQFF. DNA of the CDR3: TGTGCCAGCAGCCAAGGCATAGGGTCCTACAATGAGCAGTTCTTC.

In its sample, this clonotype was seen a few times. The gene calls are TRBV29-1 and TRBJ2-1; D is uncertain. This CDR3 region has 13 residues. Germline V gives CDR1 SQVTM, CDR2 ANQGSEA. Between the trimmed V and J ends, which lost 6 bases and 2 bases, there was a span of 11 bases. Here the CDR3 DNA reads TGCAGCGTATCAGCGAGTCCCTACAATGAGCAGTTCTTC. Its protein product is CSVSASPYNEQFF.

CDR3 residues: CASRRAGHTDTQYF. DNA of the CDR3: TGCGCCAGCAGGCGAGCGGGACACACAGATACGCAGTATTTT. V usage is TRBV10-2 and J usage is TRBJ2-3, with TRBD2 as a possible D gene (7 bases). CDR1 is WSHSY, CDR2 SAAADI, per germline. The CDR3 extends over 14 amino acids. V was shortened by 6 bases and J by 2 bases, with 12 bases between the two germline ends.

This clonotype was found a few times. The J gene is TRBJ2-3, the V gene TRBV29-1; no reliable D call. The CDR3 covers 15 residues. The V end was cut by 6 bases, the J end by 5 bases, with 21 bases between. The germline gives CDR1 SQVTM, CDR2 ANQGSEA. This chain's CDR3 is CSVTGSQRERDTQYF. As DNA, the CDR3 is TGCAGCGTAACGGGTTCCCAGCGCGAGAGAGATACGCAGTATTTT.

This clonotype was detected a few times. The chain combines TRBV24-1 with TRBJ1-2; D gene unclear. The CDR3 covers 14 residues. V gave up 4 bases and J gave up 4 bases, with 12 bases separating them. Germline V gives CDR1 KGHDR, CDR2 SFDVKD. CDR3 DNA: TGTGCCACCAGTGACCTTCTTTATTCCTATGGCTACACCTTC. Translating it yields CATSDLLYSYGYTF.

There are a few counts of this clonotype. V usage is TRBV18 and J usage is TRBJ2-1, with 8 bases aligning to TRBD1. The CDR3 loop spans 15 amino acids. V was clipped by 5 bases and J by 0 bases; unmatched bases: 3. CDR1 is KGHSH, CDR2 LQKENI, per germline. The CDR3 nucleotides read TGTGCCAGCTCAAACGACAGGGGCTCCTACAATGAGCAGTTCTTC. Its protein product is CASSNDRGSYNEQFF. The variable domain in full, completed from reference TRBV18 and TRBJ2-1, reads NAGVMQNPRHLVRRRGQEARLRCSPMKGHSHVYWYRQLPEEGLKFMVYLQKENIIDESGMPKERFSAEFPKEGPSILRIQQVVRGDSAAYFCASSNDRGSYNEQFFGPGTRLTVL.

This clonotype has only a few counts. The junction and the germline gene differ at one end; a read error may be behind it. The rearrangement links TRBV7-7 to TRBJ2-7; TRBD1 aligns across 11 bases. Germline V gene sequence: CDR1 SSHAT, CDR2 FNYEAQ (reference sequence). This CDR3 has 15 amino acids. CDR3 in amino acids: CASSVDRGPSYEQYF. CDR3 in DNA: TGTGCTAGCAGCGTGGACAGGGGGCCCTCCTACGAGCAGTACTTC.